A single sample is the source of the 14 T cell receptor beta chains below, sequenced in a study of blood T cell repertoires in COVID-19 (dated by TCRdb to 2018 to 2020). Libraries were constructed by the immunoSEQ multiplex PCR assay. TCRdb took over this immuneACCESS table, retaining in-frame rearrangements with V and J assigned. Such tables are incomplete; in checked studies, under half of the missing clones stem from an unresolved V gene, and the remainder is unexplained. In all, the sample holds 250,000 to 300,000 clones, and about 83% of those were seen once. Approximately 6% of the sample is in the top ten clones. Sequencing was performed on peripheral blood. These receptors were obtained from an elderly man with acute or convalescent COVID-19.

The chain uses TRBV6-5 and TRBJ2-2; 9 bases match TRBD2. The germline gives CDR1 MNHEY, CDR2 SVGAGI. The ends lost 2 bases at V and 7 bases at J; junction bases unmatched: 8. The CDR3 runs 16 residues. The CDR3 sequence: CASSYARGSGGGELFF. CDR3 sequence (DNA): TGTGCCAGCAGTTACGCACGTGGTAGCGGGGGCGGGGAGCTGTTTTTT.

This clone has a single count. This chain links TRBV7-9 with TRBJ1-2, with 9 nucleotides matching TRBD1. Per germline, CDR1 SEHNR and CDR2 FQNEAQ (reference sequence). The CDR3 runs to 16 residues. V dropped 5 bases and J dropped 3; count of bases not matched to a gene: 10. In nucleotides, the CDR3 is TGTGCCAGCAGCCCTTCAAAGGGACAGGGACACTATGGCTACACCTTC. Protein product: CASSPSKGQGHYGYTF.

The CDR3 loop reads CASSQTLKTGGRGNQPQHF. The CDR3 DNA reads as TGCGCCAGCAGCCAGACTCTCAAGACAGGGGGCCGCGGCAATCAGCCCCAGCATTTT. The chain is built from TRBV4-1 and TRBJ1-5; 10 positions agree with TRBD1. J was trimmed by 2 bases and V by 3 bases; bases with no gene match: 13. CDR1 and CDR2 from the germline V gene are MGHRA and YSYEKL. CDR3 length: 19 amino acids.

V gene TRBV20-1 combines with J gene TRBJ2-1; D remains unclear. This CDR3 comprises 11 residues. CDR1 is DFQATT, CDR2 SNEGSKA, per germline (reference sequence). V gave up 6 bases and J gave up 6 bases, with 9 bases separating them. The CDR3 bases are TGCAGTGCCCCCGACACCAATGAGCAGTTCTTC. This translates into CSAPDTNEQFF.

J is TRBJ1-6 and V is TRBV7-9; D is unclear. The CDR3 runs 15 residues. Germline CDR1 and CDR2: SEHNR and FQNEAQ (reference sequence). Trimming took 6 bases from V and 6 from J, leaving 15 bases between them. In DNA, the CDR3 is TGTGCCAGCAGTCCTCCGGAGGGCCCTAATTCACCCCTCCACTTT. It yields the protein CASSPPEGPNSPLHF.

The J gene is TRBJ1-5, the V gene TRBV28; a weak D match, TRBD1 (5 bases). The germline V and J ends were trimmed by 4 bases and 7 bases, with 17 bases remaining between them. Germline values: CDR1 MDHEN, CDR2 SYDVKM. This CDR3 is 15 amino acids long. The CDR3 region has the DNA TGTGCCAGCAGTTGGCAGGGATCTTTCTGGCAGCCCCAGCATTTT. Protein: CASSWQGSFWQPQHF.

This sequence joins TRBV19 and TRBJ1-2; D perhaps matches TRBD1 (6 bases). Germline V CDR1 and CDR2: LNHDA, SQIVND (reference sequence). V lost 4 bases and J lost 0, with 18 bases in between. The CDR3 loop spans 17 amino acids. The chain's CDR3 is CASSSRLGQSTNYGYTF. In nucleotides, the CDR3 is TGTGCCAGTAGTAGTAGACTTGGACAGTCAACTAACTATGGCTACACCTTC.

This chain uses TRBV7-9 with TRBJ2-7, with 11 bases fitting TRBD1. The CDR3 totals 16 residues. CDR1 is SEHNR, CDR2 FQNEAQ, per germline (reference sequence). Trimming at V came to 5 bases and at J to 2 bases, leaving 8 bases not matched to a gene. The CDR3 DNA reads TGTGCCAGCAGCCCACGGCCGGGACAGGGGGCCTACGAGCAGTACTTC. This codes for CASSPRPGQGAYEQYF.

J is TRBJ2-3 and V is TRBV5-4, with TRBD1 matching over 7 bases. J gave up 2 bases and V 0 bases, and 3 bases lay outside the gene matches. The CDR3 length is 15 residues. Per the germline V gene, CDR1 is SGHNT and CDR2 is YYREEE (reference sequence). CDR3 residues: CASSLEGAYTDTQYF. CDR3 bases: TGTGCCAGCAGCTTGGAGGGGGCTTACACAGATACGCAGTATTTT.

The chain employs TRBV2 and TRBJ1-5, with unresolved D. Trimming removed 6 bases from V and 5 bases from J, with 14 bases in between. The CDR3 loop spans 14 amino acids. From germline, CDR1 is SNHLY and CDR2 FYNNEI. The CDR3: CASRPRGTDQPQHF. CDR3 sequence (DNA): TGTGCCAGCAGGCCTCGGGGAACTGATCAGCCCCAGCATTTT.

This rearrangement joins TRBV7-8 to TRBJ2-2, with 7 bases aligning to TRBD1. Trimming cost V 2 bases and J 0 bases; bases outside gene matches: 6. In germline, CDR1 is SGHVS, CDR2 FQNEAQ. The CDR3 covers 17 residues. The CDR3 nucleotides are TGTGCCAGCAGCTTACTCAAGGGGGCCCCGAACACCGGGGAGCTGTTTTTT. Residues: CASSLLKGAPNTGELFF. The full variable domain, completed using reference TRBV7-8 and TRBJ2-2, is GAGVSQSPRYKVAKRGQDVALRCDPISGHVSLFWYQQALGQGPEFLTYFQNEAQLDKSGLPSDRFFAERPEGSVSTLKIQRTQQEDSAVYLCASSLLKGAPNTGELFFGEGSRLTVL.

This clone was seen a handful of times. The rearrangement joins TRBV28 to TRBJ1-2; TRBD1 is a possible D gene (6 bases). Germline V lookup: CDR1 MDHEN, CDR2 SYDVKM. This CDR3 is built from 15 residues. The V and J ends lost 8 bases and 4 bases respectively, with 20 bases between them. DNA of the CDR3: TGTGCCAGCGCGGACAGTTCCATCCTTTCCTATGGCTACACCTTC. It encodes CASADSSILSYGYTF.

This clone came up once. This chain connects TRBV5-1 to TRBJ2-3, with no clear D. This CDR3 is 13 amino acids long. Germline V gene sequence: CDR1 SGHRS, CDR2 YFSETQ. V was cut by 2 bases and J by 0 bases, with 4 bases left in between. DNA of the CDR3: TGCGCCAGCAGCTTCCAGAGCACAGATACGCAGTATTTT. Protein sequence: CASSFQSTDTQYF.

The chain recombines TRBV9 with TRBJ2-3; 10 bases line up with TRBD1. The CDR3 sequence is 16 residues long. The V segment lost 3 bases and the J segment 5 bases; nucleotides outside the gene matches: 9. From germline, CDR1 is SGDLS and CDR2 YYNGEE. The CDR3 nucleotides read TGTGCCAGCAGCGCCCGACAGGGGGCAATGAGAGATACGCAGTATTTT. Encoded protein: CASSARQGAMRDTQYF.